This TCR beta chain is from a study of vaccination effects on CD4 cells after COVID-19. Findings and caveats of the study: Late after vaccination, infection- and vaccine-induced clones showed marked clonal contraction. In healthy vaccinees, only 1 of 255 vaccine-induced clones cross-reacted with common cold coronaviruses.

The protocol was immunoSEQ multiplex PCR, while the TCRdb copy is restricted to in-frame clones and leaves out a portion. Of about 57,000 clones in the sample, 78% were seen once. The culture ran for 10 days, and then CD4+ T cells were isolated. All study participants received two doses of BNT162b2 or mRNA-1273 vaccine. Half the medium was swapped for IL-2 medium on days 3 and 7. Turning to this clone: What it recognizes is unknown.

Specimen: CD4+ T cells from PBMCs cultured without peptide, collected after COVID-19 vaccination. This clonotype was obtained from a human donor who received a COVID-19 vaccine.

CDR3 nucleotides: TGTGCCAGCTCATACCAAACAGAGAACACTGAAGCTTTCTTT. Its protein product is CASSYQTENTEAFF. The rearrangement links TRBV18 to TRBJ1-1; D not certain. With 5 bases removed from V and 1 base from J, the gap between germline ends came to 11 bases. Germline V lookup: CDR1 KGHSH, CDR2 LQKENI. This CDR3 is 14 amino acids long. Supplemented by reference TRBV18 and TRBJ1-1, the full variable domain reads NAGVMQNPRHLVRRRGQEARLRCSPMKGHSHVYWYRQLPEEGLKFMVYLQKENIIDESGMPKERFSAEFPKEGPSILRIQQVVRGDSAAYFCASSYQTENTEAFFGQGTRLTVV.